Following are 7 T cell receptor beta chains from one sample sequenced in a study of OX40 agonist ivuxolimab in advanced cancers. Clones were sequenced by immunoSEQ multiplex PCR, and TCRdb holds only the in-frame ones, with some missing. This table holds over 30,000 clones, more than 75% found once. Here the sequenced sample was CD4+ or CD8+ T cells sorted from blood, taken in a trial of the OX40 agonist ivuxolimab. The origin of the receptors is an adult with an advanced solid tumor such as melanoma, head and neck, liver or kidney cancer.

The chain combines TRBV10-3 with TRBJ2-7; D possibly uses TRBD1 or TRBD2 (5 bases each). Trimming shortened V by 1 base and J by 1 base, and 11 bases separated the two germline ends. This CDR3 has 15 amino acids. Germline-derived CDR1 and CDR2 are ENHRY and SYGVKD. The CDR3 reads CAISEFMGDSYEQYF. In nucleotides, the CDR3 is TGTGCCATCAGTGAGTTTATGGGGGATTCCTACGAGCAGTACTTC.

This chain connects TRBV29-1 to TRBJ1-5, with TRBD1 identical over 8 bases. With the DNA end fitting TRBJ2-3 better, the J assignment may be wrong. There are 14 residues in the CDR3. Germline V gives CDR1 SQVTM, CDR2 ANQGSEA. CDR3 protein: CSATLGTGHQPQYF. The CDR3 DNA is TGCAGCGCTACGCTTGGGACAGGCCATCAGCCCCAGTATTTT.

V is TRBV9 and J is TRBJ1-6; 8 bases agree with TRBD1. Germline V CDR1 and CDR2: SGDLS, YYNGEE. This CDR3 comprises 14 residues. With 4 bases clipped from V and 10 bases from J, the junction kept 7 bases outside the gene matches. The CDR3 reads CASSTGQGASPLHF. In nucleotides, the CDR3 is TGTGCCAGCAGCACTGGACAGGGCGCCTCACCCCTCCACTTT.

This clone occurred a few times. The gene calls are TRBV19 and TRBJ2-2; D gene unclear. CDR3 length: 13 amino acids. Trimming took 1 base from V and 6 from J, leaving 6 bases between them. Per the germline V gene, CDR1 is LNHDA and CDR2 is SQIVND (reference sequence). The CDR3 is CASSIGRSGELFF. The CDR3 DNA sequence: TGTGCCAGTAGTATAGGAAGGTCCGGGGAGCTGTTTTTT.

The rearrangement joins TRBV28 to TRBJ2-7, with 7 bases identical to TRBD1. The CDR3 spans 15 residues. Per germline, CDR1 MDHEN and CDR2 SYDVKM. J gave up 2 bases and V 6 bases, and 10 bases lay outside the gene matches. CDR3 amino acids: CASRRFGTDAYEQYF. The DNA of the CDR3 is TGTGCCAGCAGAAGATTCGGGACAGATGCCTACGAGCAGTACTTC.

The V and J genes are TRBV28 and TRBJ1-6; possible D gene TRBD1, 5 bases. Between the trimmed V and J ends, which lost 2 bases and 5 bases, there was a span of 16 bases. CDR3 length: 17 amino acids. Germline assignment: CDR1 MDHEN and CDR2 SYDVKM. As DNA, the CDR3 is TGTGCCAGCAGTTTAGCGCGGGGGGGTTCAGATAATTCACCCCTCCACTTT. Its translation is CASSLARGGSDNSPLHF. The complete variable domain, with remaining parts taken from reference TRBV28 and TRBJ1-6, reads DVKVTQSSRYLVKRTGEKVFLECVQDMDHENMFWYRQDPGLGLRLIYFSYDVKMKEKGDIPEGYSVSREKKERFSLILESASTNQTSMYLCASSLARGGSDNSPLHFGNGTRLTVT.

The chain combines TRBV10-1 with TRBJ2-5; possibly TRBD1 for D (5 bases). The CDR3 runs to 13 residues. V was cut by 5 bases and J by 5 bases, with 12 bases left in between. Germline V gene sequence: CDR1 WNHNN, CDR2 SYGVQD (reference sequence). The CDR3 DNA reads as TGCGCCAGCAGTCCACAGGTTTCGGAGACCCAGTACTTC. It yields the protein CASSPQVSETQYF.